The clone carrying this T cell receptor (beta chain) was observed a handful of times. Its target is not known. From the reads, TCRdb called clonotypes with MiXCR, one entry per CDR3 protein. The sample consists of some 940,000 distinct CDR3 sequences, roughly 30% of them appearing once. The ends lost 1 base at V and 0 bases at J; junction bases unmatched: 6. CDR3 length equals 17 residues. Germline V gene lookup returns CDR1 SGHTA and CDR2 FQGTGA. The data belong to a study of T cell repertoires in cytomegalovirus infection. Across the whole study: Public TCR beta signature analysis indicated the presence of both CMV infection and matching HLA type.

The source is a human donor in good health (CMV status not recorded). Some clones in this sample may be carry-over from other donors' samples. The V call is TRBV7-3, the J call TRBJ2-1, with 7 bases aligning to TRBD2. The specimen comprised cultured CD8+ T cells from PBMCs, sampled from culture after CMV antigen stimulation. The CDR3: CASSLIGSGVSYNEQFF. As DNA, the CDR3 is TGTGCCAGCAGCTTAATCGGGAGCGGGGTCTCCTACAATGAGCAGTTCTTC.